This T cell receptor (beta chain) emerged from a study of shared clonotypes between healthy human individuals. Overall study results and limits: Relative to their counterparts shared across all four donors, non-shared clonotypes exhibited diminished generation probabilities.

Trimming removed 0 bases from V and 4 bases from J, with 13 bases in between. This CDR3 has 15 amino acids. Per germline, CDR1 SGHRS and CDR2 YFSETQ. An assay was performed, and its level was deep. Measured with immunoSEQ multiplex PCR; TCRdb has only the in-frame clones, and not every one. The sample holds millions of clones; approximately 95% are singletons and the top ten take under 0.45%. Comment on this clone: Its target is unknown.

The chain recombines TRBV5-1 with TRBJ1-2; D not certain. Source material: naive CD4+ T cells from PBMCs. The subset was: CD45RA+ positively selected. This TCR was sampled from a man younger than 35 in good health. Some clones in this sample may be carry-over from other donors' samples. The chain's CDR3 is CASSLVEGGGYGYTF. CDR3 DNA sequence: TGCGCCAGCAGCTTGGTAGAGGGAGGAGGCTATGGCTACACCTTC.